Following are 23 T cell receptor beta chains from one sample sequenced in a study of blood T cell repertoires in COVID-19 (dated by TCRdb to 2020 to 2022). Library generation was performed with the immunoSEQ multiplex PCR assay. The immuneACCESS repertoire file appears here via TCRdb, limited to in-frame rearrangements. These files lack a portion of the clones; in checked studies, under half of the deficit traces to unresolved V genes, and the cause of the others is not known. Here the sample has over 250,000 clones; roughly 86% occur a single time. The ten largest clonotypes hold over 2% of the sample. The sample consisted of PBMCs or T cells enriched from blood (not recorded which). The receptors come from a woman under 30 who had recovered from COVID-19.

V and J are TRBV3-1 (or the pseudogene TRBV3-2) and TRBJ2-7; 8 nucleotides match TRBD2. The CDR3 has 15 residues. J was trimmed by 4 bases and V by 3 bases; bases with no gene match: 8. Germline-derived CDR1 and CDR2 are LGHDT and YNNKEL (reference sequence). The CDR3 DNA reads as TGTGCCAGCAGCCAGAGAGCGGGAGAGACTTACGAGCAGTACTTC. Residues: CASSQRAGETYEQYF.

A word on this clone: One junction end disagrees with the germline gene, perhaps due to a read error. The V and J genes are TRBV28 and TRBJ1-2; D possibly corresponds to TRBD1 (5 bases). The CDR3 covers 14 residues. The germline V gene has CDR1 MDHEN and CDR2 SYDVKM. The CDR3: CASSLKSRVRILLF. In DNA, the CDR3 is TGTGCCAGCAGTTTAAAGTCCAGGGTTCGGATCCTTTTATTC.

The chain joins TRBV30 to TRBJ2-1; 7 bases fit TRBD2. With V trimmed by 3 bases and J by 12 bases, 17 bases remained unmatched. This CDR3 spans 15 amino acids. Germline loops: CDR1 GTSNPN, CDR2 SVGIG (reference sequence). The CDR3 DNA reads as TGTGCCTGGAGCGCGAGTGCAAGCGGGGCCTGGGGGCAGTTCTTC. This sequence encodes CAWSASASGAWGQFF.

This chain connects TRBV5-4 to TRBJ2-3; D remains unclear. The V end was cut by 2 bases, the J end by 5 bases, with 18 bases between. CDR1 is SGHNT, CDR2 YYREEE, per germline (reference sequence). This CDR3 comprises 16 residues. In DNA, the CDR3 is TGTGCCAGCAGCTTTGTTAACGGTCGTTCGGGAGATACGCAGTATTTT. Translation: CASSFVNGRSGDTQYF.

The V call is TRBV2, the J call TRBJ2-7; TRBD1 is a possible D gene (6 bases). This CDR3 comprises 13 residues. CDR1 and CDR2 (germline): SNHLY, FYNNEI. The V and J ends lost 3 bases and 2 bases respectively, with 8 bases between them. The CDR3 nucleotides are TGTGCCAGCAGTGAGACAGGTGCCTACGAGCAGTACTTC. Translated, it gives CASSETGAYEQYF.

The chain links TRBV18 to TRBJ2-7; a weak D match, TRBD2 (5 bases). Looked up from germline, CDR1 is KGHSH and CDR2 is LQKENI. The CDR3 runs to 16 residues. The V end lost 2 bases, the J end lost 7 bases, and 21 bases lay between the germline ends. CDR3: CASSPWASISNTEQYF. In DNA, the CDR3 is TGTGCCAGCTCACCATGGGCTAGCATTTCAAATACAGAGCAGTACTTC.

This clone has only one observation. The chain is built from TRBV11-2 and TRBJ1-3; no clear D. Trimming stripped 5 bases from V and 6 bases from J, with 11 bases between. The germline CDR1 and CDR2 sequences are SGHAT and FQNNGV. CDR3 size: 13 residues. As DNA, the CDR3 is TGTGCCAGCAGCCTAAGCCCCGAAAACACCATATATTTT. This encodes CASSLSPENTIYF.

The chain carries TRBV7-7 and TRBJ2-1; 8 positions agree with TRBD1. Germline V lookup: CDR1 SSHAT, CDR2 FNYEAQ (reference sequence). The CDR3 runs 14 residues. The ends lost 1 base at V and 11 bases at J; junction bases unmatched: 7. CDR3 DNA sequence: TGTGCCAGCAGCTTAGGAGGACAGGGTAATCAGCAGTTCTTC. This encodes CASSLGGQGNQQFF. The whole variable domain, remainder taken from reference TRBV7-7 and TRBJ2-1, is GAGVSQSPRYKVTKRGQDVTLRCDPISSHATLYWYQQALGQGPEFLTYFNYEAQPDKSGLPSDRFSAERPEGSISTLTIQRTEQRDSAMYRCASSLGGQGNQQFFGPGTRLTVL.

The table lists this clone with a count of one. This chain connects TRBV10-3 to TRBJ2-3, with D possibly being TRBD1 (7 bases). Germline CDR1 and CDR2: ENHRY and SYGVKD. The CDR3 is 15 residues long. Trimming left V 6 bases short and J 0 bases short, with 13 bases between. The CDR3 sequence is CAISLRGASTDTQYF. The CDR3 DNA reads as TGTGCCATCAGCCTCAGGGGGGCGAGCACAGATACGCAGTATTTT.

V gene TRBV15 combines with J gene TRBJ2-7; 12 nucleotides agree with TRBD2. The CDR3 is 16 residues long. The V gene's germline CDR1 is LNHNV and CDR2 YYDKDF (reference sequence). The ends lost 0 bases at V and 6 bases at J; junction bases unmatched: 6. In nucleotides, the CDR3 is TGTGCCACCAGCAGAGATACTAGCGGGAGGTTGTTCGAGCAGTACTTC. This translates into CATSRDTSGRLFEQYF. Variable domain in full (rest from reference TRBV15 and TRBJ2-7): DAMVIQNPRYQVTQFGKPVTLSCSQTLNHNVMYWYQQKSSQAPKLLFHYYDKDFNNEADTPDNFQSRRPNTSFCFLDIRSPGLGDTAMYLCATSRDTSGRLFEQYFGPGTRLTVT.

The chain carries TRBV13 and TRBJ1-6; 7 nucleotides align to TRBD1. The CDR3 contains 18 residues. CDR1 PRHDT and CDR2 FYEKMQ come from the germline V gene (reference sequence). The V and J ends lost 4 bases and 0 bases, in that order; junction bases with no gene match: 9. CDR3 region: CASSSRDRPGSYNSPLHF. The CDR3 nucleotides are TGTGCCAGCAGCTCCCGGGACAGACCGGGCTCCTATAATTCACCCCTCCACTTT.

The CDR3 here is CASSPGTADTQYF. The CDR3 DNA follows: TGTGCCAGCAGTCCGGGGACAGCAGATACGCAGTATTTT. The chain has TRBV12-3 or TRBV12-4 and TRBJ2-3; TRBD1 matches 7 bases. The V gene end was trimmed by 5 bases and the J gene end by 4 bases; junction bases not matched to a gene: 3. This CDR3 has 13 residues.

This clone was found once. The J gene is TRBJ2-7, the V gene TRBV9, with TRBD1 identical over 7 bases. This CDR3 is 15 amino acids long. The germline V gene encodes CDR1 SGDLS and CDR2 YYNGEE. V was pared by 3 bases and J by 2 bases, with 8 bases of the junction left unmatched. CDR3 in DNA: TGTGCCAGCAGCGCCCGGGACAGAGGTCCCTACGAGCAGTACTTC. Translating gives CASSARDRGPYEQYF.

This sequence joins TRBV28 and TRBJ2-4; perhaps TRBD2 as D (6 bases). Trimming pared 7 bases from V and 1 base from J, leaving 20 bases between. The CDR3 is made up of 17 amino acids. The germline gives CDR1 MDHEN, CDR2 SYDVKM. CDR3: CASIPRGTRMAKNIQYF. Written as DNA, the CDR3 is TGTGCCAGCATTCCCCGGGGGACCCGTATGGCCAAAAACATTCAGTACTTC.

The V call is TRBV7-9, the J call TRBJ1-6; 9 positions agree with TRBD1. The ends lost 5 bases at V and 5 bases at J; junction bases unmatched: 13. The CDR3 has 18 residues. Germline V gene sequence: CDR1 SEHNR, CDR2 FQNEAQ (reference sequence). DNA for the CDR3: TGTGCCAGCAGCACTCTCCCGGGACAGGGTTCAAATAATTCACCCCTCCACTTT. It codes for CASSTLPGQGSNNSPLHF.

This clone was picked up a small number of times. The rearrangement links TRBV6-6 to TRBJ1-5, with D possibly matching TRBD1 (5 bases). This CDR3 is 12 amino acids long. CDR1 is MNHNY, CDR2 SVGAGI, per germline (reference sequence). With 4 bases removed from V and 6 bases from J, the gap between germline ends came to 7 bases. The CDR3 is CASSSRGQPQHF. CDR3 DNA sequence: TGTGCCAGCAGTTCTAGGGGTCAGCCCCAGCATTTT.

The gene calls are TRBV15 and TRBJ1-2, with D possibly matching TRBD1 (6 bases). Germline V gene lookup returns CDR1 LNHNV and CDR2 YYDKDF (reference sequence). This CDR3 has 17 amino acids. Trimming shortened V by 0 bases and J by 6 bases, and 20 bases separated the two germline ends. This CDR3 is CATSRERGRVTGHGYTF. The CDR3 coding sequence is TGTGCCACCAGCAGAGAGAGAGGGAGGGTGACAGGACATGGCTACACCTTC.

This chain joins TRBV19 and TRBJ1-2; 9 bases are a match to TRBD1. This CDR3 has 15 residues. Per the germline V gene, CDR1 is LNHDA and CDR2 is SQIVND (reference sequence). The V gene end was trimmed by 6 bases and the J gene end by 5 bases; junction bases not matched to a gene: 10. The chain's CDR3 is CASSQLQGAGYGYTF. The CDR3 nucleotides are TGTGCCAGTAGCCAGTTACAGGGGGCAGGGTATGGCTACACCTTC.

CDR3 in amino acids: CASSLRLAGEETQYF. CDR3 sequence (DNA): TGTGCCAGCAGCTTACGACTAGCGGGGGAAGAGACCCAGTACTTC. The J gene is TRBJ2-5, the V gene TRBV7-7; 12 bases are a match to TRBD2. The CDR3 consists of 15 residues. V lost 2 bases and J lost 3; bases outside the gene matches: 1. CDR1 SSHAT and CDR2 FNYEAQ come from the germline V gene (reference sequence). Full variable domain (outside the CDR3, taken from reference TRBV7-7 and TRBJ2-5): GAGVSQSPRYKVTKRGQDVTLRCDPISSHATLYWYQQALGQGPEFLTYFNYEAQPDKSGLPSDRFSAERPEGSISTLTIQRTEQRDSAMYRCASSLRLAGEETQYFGPGTRLLVL.

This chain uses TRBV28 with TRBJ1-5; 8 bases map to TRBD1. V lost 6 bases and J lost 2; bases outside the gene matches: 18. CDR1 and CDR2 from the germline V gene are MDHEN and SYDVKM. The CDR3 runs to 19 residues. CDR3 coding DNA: TGTGCCAGCAGGCCGGACAGGGTAGCTCTGGGGCTAGGCAATCAGCCCCAGCATTTT. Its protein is CASRPDRVALGLGNQPQHF.

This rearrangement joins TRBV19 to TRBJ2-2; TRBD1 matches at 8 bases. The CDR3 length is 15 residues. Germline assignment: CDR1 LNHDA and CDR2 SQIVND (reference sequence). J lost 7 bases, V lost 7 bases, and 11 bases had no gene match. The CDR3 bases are TGTGCCAGTACACCCAAGCAGGGGGCTGGCGGGGAGCTGTTTTTT. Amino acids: CASTPKQGAGGELFF. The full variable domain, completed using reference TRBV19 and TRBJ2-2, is DGGITQSPKYLFRKEGQNVTLSCEQNLNHDAMYWYRQDPGQGLRLIYYSQIVNDFQKGDIAEGYSVSREKKESFPLTVTSAQKNPTAFYLCASTPKQGAGGELFFGEGSRLTVL.

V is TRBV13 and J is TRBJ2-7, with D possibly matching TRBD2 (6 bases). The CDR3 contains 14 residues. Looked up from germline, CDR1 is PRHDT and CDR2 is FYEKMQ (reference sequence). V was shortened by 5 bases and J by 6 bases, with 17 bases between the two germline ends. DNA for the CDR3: TGTGCCAGCAGCCTTAGAGGGCTGGAGGGCGAGCAGTACTTC. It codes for CASSLRGLEGEQYF. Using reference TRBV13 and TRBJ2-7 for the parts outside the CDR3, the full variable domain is AAGVIQSPRHLIKEKRETATLKCYPIPRHDTVYWYQQGPGQDPQFLISFYEKMQSDKGSIPDRFSAQQFSDYHSELNMSSLELGDSALYFCASSLRGLEGEQYFGPGTRLTVT.

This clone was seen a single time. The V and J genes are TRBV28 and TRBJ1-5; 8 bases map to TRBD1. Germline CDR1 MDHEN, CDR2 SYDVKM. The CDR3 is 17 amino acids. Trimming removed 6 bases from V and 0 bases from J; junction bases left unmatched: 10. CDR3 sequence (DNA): TGTGCCAGCAGGGGACAATACAGGGGGAGTAGCAATCAGCCCCAGCATTTT. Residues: CASRGQYRGSSNQPQHF.